This entry lists 20 T cell receptor beta chains sequenced from one sample in a study of T cells in Graves' hyperthyroidism and ophthalmopathy. Amplified regions were TCR beta CDR3 sequences from RNA transcripts. Carried out on the TCR CDR3, a first-round RT-PCR used the HTBI primer set. Using its own MiXCR run on the multiplex PCR reads, TCRdb lists one record per CDR3 protein. This table holds about 560,000 distinct CDR3 sequences, more than 45% found once. Sequenced: peripheral blood or thyroid tissue (not recorded which). The receptor source for this set is a woman aged 18 to 35 with Graves' hyperthyroidism.

The V gene is TRBV9, the J gene TRBJ1-5; D is undetermined. Trimming removed 7 bases from V and 6 bases from J, with 23 bases in between. The CDR3 sequence is 16 residues long. Germline V CDR1 and CDR2: SGDLS, YYNGEE. The CDR3 sequence: CASSPSRVPDGQPQHF. The CDR3 DNA is TGTGCCAGCTCACCTAGCCGGGTCCCGGATGGTCAGCCCCAGCATTTT.

A few counts support this clonotype. The chain has TRBV25-1 and TRBJ1-2, with D perhaps TRBD1 (5 bases). The germline V and J ends were trimmed by 6 bases and 0 bases, with 14 bases remaining between them. The CDR3 runs 15 residues. Germline-derived CDR1 and CDR2 are MGHDK and SYGVNS. CDR3 DNA: TGTGCCAGCAGCCCATGGGACGGATCTAACTATGGCTACACCTTC. Its protein is CASSPWDGSNYGYTF.

V and J are TRBV7-8 and TRBJ1-3; D is ambiguous. The ends were cut back, 1 base at V and 0 bases at J, with 7 bases in the middle. The CDR3 has 15 residues. Germline CDR1 and CDR2: SGHVS and FQNEAQ. This CDR3 reads CASSLGLISGNTIYF. In DNA form, the CDR3 reads TGTGCCAGCAGCTTAGGATTAATCTCTGGAAACACCATATATTTT. The variable domain in full, completed from reference TRBV7-8 and TRBJ1-3, reads GAGVSQSPRYKVAKRGQDVALRCDPISGHVSLFWYQQALGQGPEFLTYFQNEAQLDKSGLPSDRFFAERPEGSVSTLKIQRTQQEDSAVYLCASSLGLISGNTIYFGEGSWLTVV.

On this clonotype: One end of the junction is discordant with germline, which a read error may explain. V usage is TRBV7-9 and J usage is TRBJ2-2; D might be TRBD2 (6 bases). CDR3 length equals 15 residues. CDR1 is SEHNR and CDR2 is FQNEAQ in the germline V gene (reference sequence). This CDR3 is CASRRASANTGELFF. CDR3 coding DNA: TGCGCCAGCAGACGAGCTAGCGCGAACACCGGGGAGCTGTTTTTT.

This clonotype was observed a few times. The junction shows a germline mismatch at one end, possibly a read error. The V call is TRBV12-3 or TRBV12-4, the J call TRBJ1-1; possible D gene TRBD1, 6 bases. The length of the CDR3 is 11 residues. CDR3 amino acids: CASSLGTDRGF. CDR3 nucleotides: TGTGCCAGCAGTTTAGGGACAGATAGGGGTTTT.

This clonotype was detected many times. The V and J genes are TRBV10-3 and TRBJ1-2; 9 bases match TRBD1. CDR3 length: 16 residues. Germline CDR1 reads ENHRY; CDR2 reads SYGVKD. Losses at the gene ends were 0 bases for V and 7 bases for J; bases not matched to a gene: 9. The CDR3 loop is CAISESLTGGSSGYTF. In DNA, the CDR3 is TGTGCCATCAGTGAGTCATTGACAGGGGGATCCTCTGGCTACACCTTC.

A single count supports this clonotype. The J gene is TRBJ2-7, the V gene TRBV20-1, with 8 bases that match TRBD2. The CDR3 loop spans 14 amino acids. With V trimmed by 6 bases and J by 2 bases, 9 bases remained unmatched. Germline CDR1 and CDR2: DFQATT and SNEGSKA (reference sequence). CDR3 amino acids: CSANQREIPYEQYF. The CDR3, as DNA: TGCAGTGCAAATCAGCGGGAGATACCCTACGAGCAGTACTTC.

This clonotype was recorded at least ten times. This chain connects TRBV7-9 to TRBJ1-4, with 7 bases lining up with TRBD1. With V trimmed by 1 base and J by 1 base, 3 bases remained unmatched. Germline loops: CDR1 SEHNR, CDR2 FQNEAQ (reference sequence). The CDR3 contains 16 residues. The DNA for the CDR3 is TGTGCCAGCAGCTTAGGAGGGGGCCGAACTAATGAAAAACTGTTTTTT. Amino acids: CASSLGGGRTNEKLFF.

This rearrangement joins TRBV2 to TRBJ2-7, with 7 bases matching TRBD1. With V trimmed by 8 bases and J by 6 bases, 4 bases remained unmatched. CDR3 length: 11 residues. Germline V lookup: CDR1 SNHLY, CDR2 FYNNEI. The DNA of the CDR3 is TGTGCCAGCCAGGGACAGCGCGAGCAGTACTTC. As protein: CASQGQREQYF.

This clonotype was found a few times. The genes are TRBV2 and TRBJ2-1, with TRBD2 matching 9 bases. The CDR3 loop spans 15 amino acids. V lost 2 bases and J lost 8; bases outside the gene matches: 7. Germline V gene lookup returns CDR1 SNHLY and CDR2 FYNNEI. The CDR3 DNA reads TGTGCCAGCAGTGAACCGGGACTAGCAGTGGATGAGCAGTTCTTC. This gives the protein CASSEPGLAVDEQFF.

This chain uses TRBV6-6 with TRBJ1-6; D is unclear. Trimming took off 7 bases at V and 2 bases at J, with 15 bases between the two ends. This CDR3 is 16 amino acids long. Per germline, CDR1 MNHNY and CDR2 SVGAGI (reference sequence). The CDR3: CASIHTRYTYNSPLHF. CDR3 DNA sequence: TGTGCCAGCATCCACACGCGTTACACCTATAATTCACCCCTCCACTTT.

This clonotype was recorded at least ten times. The chain uses TRBV7-9 and TRBJ2-7; D remains ambiguous. The CDR3 is made up of 12 amino acids. Germline CDR1 and CDR2: SEHNR and FQNEAQ (reference sequence). V dropped 2 bases and J dropped 3 bases, with 5 bases sitting between them. In DNA, the CDR3 is TGTGCCAGCAGCTTATCGGTCTACGAGCAGTACTTC. Translation gives CASSLSVYEQYF.

In this sample, this clonotype turned up a few times. This sequence joins TRBV20-1 and TRBJ1-1; D is possibly TRBD1 (6 bases). V was clipped by 2 bases and J by 8 bases, with 15 bases between them. CDR3 size: 13 residues. Germline-derived CDR1 and CDR2 are DFQATT and SNEGSKA (reference sequence). The CDR3 protein is CSARYGGASEAFF. The CDR3 DNA follows: TGCAGTGCTAGATATGGGGGGGCCTCGGAAGCTTTCTTT.

CDR3 residues: CASSMDRGFVGYTF. CDR3 DNA: TGTGCCAGTAGTATGGACAGGGGGTTTGTCGGCTACACCTTC. The chain combines TRBV19 with TRBJ1-2; 10 bases map to TRBD1. The CDR3 is 14 residues long. The ends lost 3 bases at V and 8 bases at J; junction bases unmatched: 6. Germline CDR1 LNHDA, CDR2 SQIVND (reference sequence).

The chain uses TRBV7-6 and TRBJ2-2; 7 bases map to TRBD2. Germline loops: CDR1 SGHVS, CDR2 FNYEAQ. This CDR3 region has 14 residues. After removal of 4 bases from V and 5 bases from J, the junction contained 4 bases not matched to a gene. The CDR3 loop is CASSWGGRTGELFF. In DNA form, the CDR3 reads TGTGCCAGCAGCTGGGGGGGACGGACCGGGGAGCTGTTTTTT.

The chain has TRBV5-1 and TRBJ2-7, with a tentative D call TRBD2 (7 bases). The V gene lost 0 bases and the J gene lost 5 bases, with 18 bases spanning the gap. In germline, CDR1 is SGHRS, CDR2 YFSETQ. CDR3 length equals 16 residues. CDR3 bases: TGCGCCAGCAGCTTGGCCCTTTTTGGGGGGGCAGACGAGCAGTACTTC. Residues: CASSLALFGGADEQYF.

V is TRBV6-5 and J is TRBJ2-7, with TRBD1 identical over 7 bases. V lost 6 bases, J lost 10 bases, and 6 bases stayed unmatched. Germline V lookup: CDR1 MNHEY, CDR2 SVGAGI. The CDR3 is 11 residues long. In nucleotides, the CDR3 is TGTGCCAGCAGGTACCGGGACAGTCAGTACTTC. Encoded protein: CASRYRDSQYF.

This chain connects TRBV11-1 to TRBJ2-3; 7 bases map to TRBD2. CDR1 and CDR2 (germline): SGHAT, FQDESV (reference sequence). Trimming at V came to 1 base and at J to 4 bases, leaving 5 bases not matched to a gene. The CDR3 runs to 15 residues. The CDR3 nucleotides read TGTGCCAGCAGCTTAGGACTAGCCAATGCAGATACGCAGTATTTT. Translation gives CASSLGLANADTQYF.

The V call is TRBV7-3, the J call TRBJ2-5; D possibly matches TRBD1 or TRBD2 (6 bases each). The CDR3 length is 15 residues. Trimming took off 5 bases at V and 5 bases at J, with 18 bases between the two ends. The germline gives CDR1 SGHTA, CDR2 FQGTGA. CDR3 sequence: CASSRGGVRGETQYF. CDR3 nucleotide sequence: TGTGCCAGCAGCCGTGGAGGGGTTAGGGGGGAGACCCAGTACTTC.

The chain joins TRBV2 to TRBJ2-7, with D uncertain. CDR1 and CDR2 from the germline V gene are SNHLY and FYNNEI. The CDR3 totals 12 residues. The V end lost 6 bases, the J end lost 3 bases, and 9 bases lay between the germline ends. This CDR3 is CASRDPHYEQYF. The CDR3 DNA reads as TGTGCCAGCAGAGATCCCCACTACGAGCAGTACTTC.